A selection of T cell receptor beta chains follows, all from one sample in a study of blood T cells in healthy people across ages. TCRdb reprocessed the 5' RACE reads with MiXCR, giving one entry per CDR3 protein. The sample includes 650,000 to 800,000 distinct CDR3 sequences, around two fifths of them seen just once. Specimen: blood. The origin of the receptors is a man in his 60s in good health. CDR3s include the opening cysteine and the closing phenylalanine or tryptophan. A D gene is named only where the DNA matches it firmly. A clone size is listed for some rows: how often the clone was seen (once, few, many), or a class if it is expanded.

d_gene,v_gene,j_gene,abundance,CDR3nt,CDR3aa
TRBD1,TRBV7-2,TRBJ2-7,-,TGTGCCAGCAGCCCCCGACAGGGGCAAACGAGCTCCTACGAGCAGTACTTC,CASSPRQGQTSSYEQYF
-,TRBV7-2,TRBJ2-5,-,TGTGCCAGCAGCTTAGTCGGGGCGCGTCTCCTCCAAGAGACCCAGTACTTC,CASSLVGARLLQETQYF
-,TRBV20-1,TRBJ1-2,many,TGCAGTGCTAGTACTGTCGGCATCGAGGACTATGGCTACACCTTC,CSASTVGIEDYGYTF
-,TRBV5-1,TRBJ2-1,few,TGCGCCAGCAGCCACAGGGGGGGCTACAATGAGCAGTTCTTC,CASSHRGGYNEQFF
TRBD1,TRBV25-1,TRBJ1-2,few,TGTGCCAGCAGTGAGTACCCAGACAGGGGGCGAGGCTACACCTTC,CASSEYPDRGRGYTF
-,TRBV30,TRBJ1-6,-,TGTGCCTGGAGAATTGGGCAGAATAATTCACCCCTCCACTTT,CAWRIGQNNSPLHF
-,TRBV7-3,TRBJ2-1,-,TGTGCCAGCAGCTTAGAGGGGTCTATGTATTACAATGAGCAGTTCTTC,CASSLEGSMYYNEQFF
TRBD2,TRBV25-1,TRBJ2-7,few,TGTGCCAGCAGTGACCGCCCTCGGGGGGGCGTTGACGAGCAGTACTTC,CASSDRPRGGVDEQYF
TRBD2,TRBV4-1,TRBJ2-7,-,TGCGCCAGCAGCCAAGAGGGACTAGCGGGGGTGAGCTCCGACGAGCAGTACTTC,CASSQEGLAGVSSDEQYF
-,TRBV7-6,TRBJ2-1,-,TGTGCCAGCAGCTTAGTGGCCACAGGGTACAATGAGCAGTTCTTC,CASSLVATGYNEQFF
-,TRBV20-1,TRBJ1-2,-,TGCAGTGCTGCTACACCTAACTATGGCTACACCTTC,CSAATPNYGYTF
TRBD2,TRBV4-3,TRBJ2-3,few,TGCGCCAGCAGCCAGGGGACTAGCGGGGGATCTACAGATACGCAGTATTTT,CASSQGTSGGSTDTQYF
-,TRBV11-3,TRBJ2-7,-,TGTGCCAGCAGCTTAGATGGGGACACACCCTACGAGCAGTACTTC,CASSLDGDTPYEQYF
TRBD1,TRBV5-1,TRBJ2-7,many,TGCGCCAGCAGCTTGGACAGGGGGCCCTCCTACGAGCAGTACTTC,CASSLDRGPSYEQYF
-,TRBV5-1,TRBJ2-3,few,TGCGCCAGCAGCTTGGAGCAGGGAGGCGATACGCAGTATTTT,CASSLEQGGDTQYF
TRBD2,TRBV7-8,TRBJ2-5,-,TGTACCAGCAGACTGGGTTGGGGGGGATCCTACGGGCAGTACTTC,CTSRLGWGGSYGQYF
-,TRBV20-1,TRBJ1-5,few,TGCAGTGCTAGCCTGGAGGGAGTCCAGCCCCAGCATTTT,CSASLEGVQPQHF
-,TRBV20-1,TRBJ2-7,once,TGCAGCGCACCGTTACTGGGATTATCCTACAATGAGCAGTACTTC,CSAPLLGLSYNEQYF
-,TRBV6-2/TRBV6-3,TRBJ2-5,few,TGTGCCAGCAGTTACCCAGTTCCAACAGGGCTCCAAGAGACCCAGTACTTC,CASSYPVPTGLQETQYF
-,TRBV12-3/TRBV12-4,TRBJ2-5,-,TGTGCCAGCAGTCAAGGGGGTAGGCAAGAGACCCAGTACTTC,CASSQGGRQETQYF
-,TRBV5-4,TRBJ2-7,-,TGTGCCAGCAGCAGGTCCCTTGGGGACGAGCAGTACTTC,CASSRSLGDEQYF
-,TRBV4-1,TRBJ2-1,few,TGCGCCAGCAGCCAAGATCGTGGTATAGAGTTCTTC,CASSQDRGIEFF
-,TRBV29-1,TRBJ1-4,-,TGCAGCGCCAAGCTACAGAGATATAATGAAAAACTGTTTTTT,CSAKLQRYNEKLFF
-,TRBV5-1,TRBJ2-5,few,TGCGCCAGCAGCCCCCCGCAAGTCCAAGAGACCCAGTACTTC,CASSPPQVQETQYF
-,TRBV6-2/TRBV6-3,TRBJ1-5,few,TGTGCCAGCAGTCCCGACAGGAACAATCAGCCCCAGCATTTT,CASSPDRNNQPQHF
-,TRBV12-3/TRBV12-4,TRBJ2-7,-,TGTGCCAGCAGGCCCCAGACTTCCTACGAGCAGTACTTC,CASRPQTSYEQYF
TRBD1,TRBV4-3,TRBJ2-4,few,TGCGCCAGCAGCCACCCCCCAGCAGGGGGAAACATTCAGTACTTC,CASSHPPAGGNIQYF
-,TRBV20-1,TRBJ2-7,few,TGCAGTGCTAGTCCGGGGCTCCGGGACGAGCAGTACTTC,CSASPGLRDEQYF
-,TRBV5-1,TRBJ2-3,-,TGCGCCAGCAGCTTGGAGGGGGACTACGGAGATACGCAGTATTTT,CASSLEGDYGDTQYF
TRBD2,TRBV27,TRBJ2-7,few,TGTGCCAGCAGTTTAGCTAGCGGGGTAGTCGAGCAGTACTTC,CASSLASGVVEQYF
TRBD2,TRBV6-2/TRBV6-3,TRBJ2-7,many,TGTGCCAGCAGTTACGGGACTAGCGGGACCTACGAGCAGTACTTC,CASSYGTSGTYEQYF
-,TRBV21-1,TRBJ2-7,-,TGTGCCAGCAGCAAAGTCGGAGTTAGGAGATTGAGCGGGGACGAGCAGTACTTC,CASSKVGVRRLSGDEQYF
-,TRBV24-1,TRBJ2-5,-,TGTGCCACCAGTGCGGACAGTTCCCTCCAAGAGACCCAGTACTTC,CATSADSSLQETQYF
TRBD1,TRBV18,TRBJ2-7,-,TGTGCCAGCTCAACCCGGACAGGGTTCGACGAGCAGTACTTC,CASSTRTGFDEQYF
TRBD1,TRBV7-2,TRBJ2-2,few,TGTGCCAGCAGCTTCAATCTGGTTCGGGGGACAGGGAGAGGCGGGGAGCTGTTTTTT,CASSFNLVRGTGRGGELFF
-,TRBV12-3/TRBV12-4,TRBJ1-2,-,TGTGCCAGCAAGCGGACTGATTATGGCTACACCTTC,CASKRTDYGYTF
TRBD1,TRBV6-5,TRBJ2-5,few,TGTGCCAGCAGTTCGTGGACAGGGCCTAAAGAGACCCAGTACTTC,CASSSWTGPKETQYF
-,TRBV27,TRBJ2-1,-,TGTGCCAGCAGTTTAGGGGACATTTACAATGAGCAGTTCTTC,CASSLGDIYNEQFF
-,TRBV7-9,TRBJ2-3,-,TGTGCCAGCAGCGTATCCCCAGGAGATACGCAGTATTTT,CASSVSPGDTQYF
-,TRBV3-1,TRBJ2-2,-,TGTGCCAGCAGCCAAGGGGGGCCCGGGGAGCTGTTTTTT,CASSQGGPGELFF
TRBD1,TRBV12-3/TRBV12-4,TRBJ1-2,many,TGTGCCAGCAGTAGGGGACAGGCTAACTATGGCTACACCTTC,CASSRGQANYGYTF
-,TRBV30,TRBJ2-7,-,TGTGCCTGGAGTGTATTACCGATCTACGAGCAGTACTTC,CAWSVLPIYEQYF
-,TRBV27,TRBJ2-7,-,TGTGCCAGCACCAGACAGGCACCCTACGAGCAGTACTTC,CASTRQAPYEQYF
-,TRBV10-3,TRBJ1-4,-,TGTGCCATCAGGGCGGGCGATGCAACTAATGAAAAACTGTTTTTT,CAIRAGDATNEKLFF
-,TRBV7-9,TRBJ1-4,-,TGTGCCAGCGAATTCGGTTCCGGGGGAGATGAAAAACTGTTTTTT,CASEFGSGGDEKLFF
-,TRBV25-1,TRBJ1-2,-,TGTGCCAGCAGTGAATGGGGTAATAACTATGGCTACACCTTC,CASSEWGNNYGYTF